This T cell receptor beta chain was profiled in a study of T-cell reconstitution after alpha-beta-depleted transplantation in children. Overall study findings and caveats: T cells produced anew were the main source of T-cell counts and diversity one year after transplant. After transplant, at about two months, alpha-beta T cells were reportedly derived from several hundred expanded graft clones. Diversity of TCRbeta at day 60 was high in some patients, arising from surviving recipient T cells and thymic progenitors.

It was with unique molecular identifiers that the TCRbeta library was prepared. TCRdb processed the PCR reads anew with MiXCR; each CDR3 protein has one entry. The data show around 190,000 distinct CDR3 sequences, around 7% seen once. The CDR3 is 16 amino acids. The germline V gene has CDR1 MNHEY and CDR2 SVGEGT. Trimming took 4 bases from V and 4 from J; bases not matched to a gene: 5. Ten or more counts support this clonotype. Antigen specificity is unknown. This chain joins TRBV6-2 or TRBV6-3 and TRBJ1-4, with TRBD1 matching 11 bases. The sample consisted of PBMCs, taken before TCRalphabeta/CD19-depleted stem cell transplant. The receptor was derived from a boy aged 2-15 years with acute lymphoblastic leukemia, due to receive a stem cell transplant. The CDR3 DNA reads TGTGCCAGCAGTTCCATCGGGACAGGGGGTAATGAAAAACTGTTTTTT. Protein sequence: CASSSIGTGGNEKLFF.